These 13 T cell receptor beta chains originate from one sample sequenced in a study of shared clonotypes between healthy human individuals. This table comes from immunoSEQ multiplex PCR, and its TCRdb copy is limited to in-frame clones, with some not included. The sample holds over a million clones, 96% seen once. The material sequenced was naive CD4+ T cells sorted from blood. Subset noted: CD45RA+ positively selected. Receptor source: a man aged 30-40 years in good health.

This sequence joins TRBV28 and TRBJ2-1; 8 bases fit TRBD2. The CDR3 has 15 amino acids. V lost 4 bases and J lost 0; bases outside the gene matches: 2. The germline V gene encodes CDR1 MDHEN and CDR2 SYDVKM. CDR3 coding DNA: TGTGCCAGCAGTTATAGCGGGATCTCCTACAATGAGCAGTTCTTC. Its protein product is CASSYSGISYNEQFF.

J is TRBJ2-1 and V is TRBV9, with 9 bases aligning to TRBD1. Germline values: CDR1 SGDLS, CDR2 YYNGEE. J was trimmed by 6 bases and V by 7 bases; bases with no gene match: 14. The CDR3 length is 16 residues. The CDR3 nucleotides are TGTGCCAGCTCCCTACCCGGGACAGGGAATATCAATGAGCAGTTCTTC. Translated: CASSLPGTGNINEQFF.

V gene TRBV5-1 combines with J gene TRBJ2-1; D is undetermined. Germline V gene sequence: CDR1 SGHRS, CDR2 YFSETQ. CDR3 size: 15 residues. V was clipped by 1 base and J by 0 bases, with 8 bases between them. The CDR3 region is CASSLNPGSYNEQFF. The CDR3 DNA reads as TGCGCCAGCAGCTTGAACCCGGGCTCCTACAATGAGCAGTTCTTC.

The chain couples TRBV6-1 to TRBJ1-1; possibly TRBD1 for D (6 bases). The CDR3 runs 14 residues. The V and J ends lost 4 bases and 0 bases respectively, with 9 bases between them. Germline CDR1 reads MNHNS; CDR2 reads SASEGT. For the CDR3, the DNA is TGTGCCAGCAGTGGGACAGTCATGAACACTGAAGCTTTCTTT. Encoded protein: CASSGTVMNTEAFF.

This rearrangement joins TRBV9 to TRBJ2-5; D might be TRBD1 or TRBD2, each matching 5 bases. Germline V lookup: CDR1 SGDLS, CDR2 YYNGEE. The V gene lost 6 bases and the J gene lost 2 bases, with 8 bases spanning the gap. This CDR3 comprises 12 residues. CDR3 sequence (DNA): TGTGCCAGCAAGGGGACGCAAGAGACCCAGTACTTC. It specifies CASKGTQETQYF.

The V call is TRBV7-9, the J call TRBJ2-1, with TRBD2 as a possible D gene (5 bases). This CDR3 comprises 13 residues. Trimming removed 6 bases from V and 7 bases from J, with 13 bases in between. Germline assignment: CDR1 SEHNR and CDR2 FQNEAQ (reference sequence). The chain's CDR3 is CASSWGTGNEQFF. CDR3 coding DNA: TGTGCCAGCAGTTGGGGAACGGGGAATGAGCAGTTCTTC.

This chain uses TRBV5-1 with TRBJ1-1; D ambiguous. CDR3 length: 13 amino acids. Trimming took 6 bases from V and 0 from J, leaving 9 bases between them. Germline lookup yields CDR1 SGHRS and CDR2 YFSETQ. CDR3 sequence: CASTNSLNTEAFF. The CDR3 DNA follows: TGCGCCAGCACCAACAGCCTGAACACTGAAGCTTTCTTT.

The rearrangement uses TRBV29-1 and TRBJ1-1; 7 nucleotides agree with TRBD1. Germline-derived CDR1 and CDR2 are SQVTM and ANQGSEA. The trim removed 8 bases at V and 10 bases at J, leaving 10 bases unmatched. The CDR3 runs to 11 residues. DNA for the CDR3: TGCAGCCAATTGTCACAGGGGAGAGCTTTCTTT. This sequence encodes CSQLSQGRAFF. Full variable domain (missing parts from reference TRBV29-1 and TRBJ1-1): SAVISQKPSRDICQRGTSLTIQCQVDSQVTMMFWYRQQPGQSLTLIATANQGSEATYESGFVIDKFPISRPNLTFSTLTVSNMSPEDSSIYLCSQLSQGRAFFGQGTRLTVV.

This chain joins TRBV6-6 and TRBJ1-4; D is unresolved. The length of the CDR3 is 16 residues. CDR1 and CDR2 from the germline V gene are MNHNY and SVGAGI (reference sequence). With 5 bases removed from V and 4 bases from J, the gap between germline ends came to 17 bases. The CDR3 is CASSAFTGSLNEKLFF. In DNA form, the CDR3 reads TGTGCCAGCAGTGCTTTTACCGGGAGCCTTAATGAAAAACTGTTTTTT.

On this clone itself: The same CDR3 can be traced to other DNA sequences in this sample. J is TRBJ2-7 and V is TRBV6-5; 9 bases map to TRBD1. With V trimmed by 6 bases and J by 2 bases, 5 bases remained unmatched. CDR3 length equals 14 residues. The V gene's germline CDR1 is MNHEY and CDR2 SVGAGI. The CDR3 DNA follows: TGTGCCAGCAGACGGGGACAGGGAACCTACGAGCAGTACTTC. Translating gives CASRRGQGTYEQYF.

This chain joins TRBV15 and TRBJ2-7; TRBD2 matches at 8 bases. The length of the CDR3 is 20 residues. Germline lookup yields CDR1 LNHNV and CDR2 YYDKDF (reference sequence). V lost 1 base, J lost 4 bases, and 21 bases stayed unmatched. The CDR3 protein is CATSRVAEALVKRERYEQYF. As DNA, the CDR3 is TGTGCCACCAGCAGAGTAGCAGAGGCCTTAGTTAAGCGGGAGCGGTACGAGCAGTACTTC.

CDR3 amino acids: CASSSVGRGQVYEQYF. The CDR3 nucleotides are TGCGCCAGCAGCTCTGTTGGTAGAGGACAGGTCTACGAGCAGTACTTC. The rearrangement joins TRBV5-1 to TRBJ2-7; 7 bases align to TRBD1. V lost 3 bases, J lost 3 bases, and 12 bases stayed unmatched. This CDR3 spans 16 amino acids. The germline V gene has CDR1 SGHRS and CDR2 YFSETQ. The variable domain in full, completed from reference TRBV5-1 and TRBJ2-7, reads KAGVTQTPRYLIKTRGQQVTLSCSPISGHRSVSWYQQTPGQGLQFLFEYFSETQRNKGNFPGRFSGRQFSNSRSEMNVSTLELGDSALYLCASSSVGRGQVYEQYFGPGTRLTVT.

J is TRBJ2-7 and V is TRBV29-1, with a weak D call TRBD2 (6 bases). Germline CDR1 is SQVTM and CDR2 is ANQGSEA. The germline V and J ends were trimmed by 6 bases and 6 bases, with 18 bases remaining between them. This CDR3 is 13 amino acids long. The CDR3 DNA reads TGCAGCGTGAAAGGGCGGCTAGCGAGCGAGCAGTACTTC. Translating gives CSVKGRLASEQYF.